Included here is one TCR beta chain sequence, with context. The antigen is undetermined. The data were obtained in a study of T cell repertoires in cytomegalovirus infection. Across the whole study: Evidence of both CMV infection and a matching HLA type came from public TCR beta signatures. Study conclusions and caveats: Identification of carriers of CMV plus the relevant HLA was performed using cumulative public TCR beta family frequency. The study found HLA-C-restricted CMV-specific TCR beta clonotypes dominating the ex vivo response.

The germline V gene has CDR1 SGHVS and CDR2 FQNEAQ. V dropped 6 bases and J dropped 7 bases, with 15 bases sitting between them. The CDR3 sequence is 13 residues long. One entry per CDR3 protein, called by TCRdb with MiXCR from the reads. This sample has approximately 1,000,000 distinct CDR3 sequences, with about a third found just once. The sequencing here drew on cultured CD8+ T cells from PBMCs, taken from culture after CMV antigen stimulation. The gene calls are TRBV7-8 and TRBJ1-2; D not certain. The sequence was obtained from a human donor in good health (CMV status not recorded). Some clones in this sample may be carry-over from other donors' samples. CDR3 amino acids: CASSHGPAVGYTF. In DNA, the CDR3 is TGTGCCAGCAGTCACGGCCCGGCGGTTGGCTACACCTTC.